The following is a TCR beta chain sequence with its context. Its antigen remains undetermined. Base qualities are not provided; no much larger clone lies one nucleotide away. The same CDR3 can be traced to other DNA sequences in this sample. The CDR3 regions of human TCRbeta chains were analyzed by immunosequencing. The paper's data handling went like this. TCRs in the repertoires were compared against a reference library of SARS-CoV-2-specific TCRs that had been generated with the MIRA antigen-specificity platform. Breadth was defined as the fraction of unique TCRs that were SARS-CoV-2-associated, and depth was defined as the fraction of total T cells that were SARS-CoV-2-associated. Using the MIRA data, each spike-specific TCR was mapped to the spike region that the TCR reacts to and placed in a CD4 or CD8 class. Log10-transformed breadth and depth values were compared by one-way ANOVA with Sidak's multiple comparisons tests. In TCRdb, the immuneACCESS table is reduced to in-frame sequences with V and J assigned. These tables do not hold every clone; where another copy was compared, an unresolved V gene accounts for under half, and the others remain unexplained. The DNA was the basis for D and trimming; V, J and clone size are from that table. The sample contains approximately 150,000 clones, approximately 91% of them found a single time. The top ten clonotypes cover 1.5% to 2% of the sample.

This record comes from a study of T cell responses to AZD1222 COVID-19 vaccine (dated by TCRdb to about 2021). Regarding the study in general: AZD1222 recipients with second doses at about 4 weeks or about 12 weeks were pooled, because spike-specific TCR depth and breadth did not differ between schedules. Trial participants were enrolled by age into subgroups of 18-55, 56-69 and 70-plus years, and about 150, 27 and 61 TCR-sequenced participants, respectively, were included in these subgroups. TCR sequencing covered roughly 230 trial participants: 200 to 220 given two doses of AZD1222 and approximately 26 given two doses of MenACWY control vaccine.

Read against the paper, the sample's time point label means: baseline before first vaccination. Vaccinee samples came from UK trials COV001 and COV002, including a single-blind randomized controlled phase 2/3 trial of AZD1222 (ChAdOx1 nCoV-19) in healthy adults. Trial participant PBMC samples were collected at day 0 and day 28 after the second dose for TCRbeta chain sequencing. There are 15 amino acids in the CDR3, from cysteine to phenylalanine inclusive. Only the CDR3 part of the read is kept: 45 bases, read in frame from the first base. For CDR1 and CDR2, the germline V gene lists MNHEY and SVGAGI. V drops 0 bases and J drops 2 bases, leaving 7 bases in between. Study-level results and caveats: Spike-specific TCR breadth and depth rose significantly after two AZD1222 doses compared with day 0 and with MenACWY recipients. The 56-69-year group was small, and its depth increase did not reach significance, likely because of low power. Because no day 14 peak-response samples were available, the repertoires could be characterized only after the peak T cell response. Reportedly, almost half of the unique spike-specific TCRs recognized epitopes lying outside the regions that are mutated in the B.1.351 and B.1.1.7 variants. Conclusions about previously exposed vaccinees were limited because only a handful of AZD1222 recipients were SARS-CoV-2 seropositive at baseline. Participants were mostly white British and included more females than males, and it was suggested by the authors that clonal diversity may have been underestimated. The vaccine-associated CD4 TCRs covered the entire spike protein, and the dominant responses fell in regions 160-218 and 743-854.

The specimen was peripheral blood, collected on day 0 of AZD1222 vaccination. This sequence was found in an adult in good health. Recombination joined TRBV6-5 with TRBJ1-4; no D gene can be assigned with confidence. The sequenced DNA: TGTGCCAGCAGTTACTCCCGGGCGACTAATGAAAAACTGTTTTTT. This sequence encodes CASSYSRATNEKLFF.